This TCR beta chain comes out of a study of metastatic and nonmetastatic thyroid tumors. CDR1 and CDR2 (germline): SGHRS, YFSETQ. This CDR3 is 13 amino acids long. The V end lost 2 bases, the J end lost 2 bases, and 7 bases lay between the germline ends. Thyroid surgery was preceded by no treatment in any patient. This clone was detected ten times or more. Its antigen is undetermined. Findings of the study overall: Patients with malignant thyroid tumors reportedly had significantly higher TCR beta diversity than those with benign nodules, in blood and tumor.

Original analysis: Construction of a distant-metastasis classifier for papillary thyroid cancer relied on CDR3 differences across clinicopathological groups. MiXCR re-clonotyped the PCR reads for TCRdb. These V and J calls rely on TCRdb rather than the paper's analysis. The data hold roughly 13,000 clones, with under 30% observed a single time. Sequenced sample: tumor tissue. This sequence originates from a female donor with papillary thyroid cancer or a benign thyroid nodule (not recorded which). Some clones in this sample may be carry-over from other donors' samples. The V call is TRBV5-1, the J call TRBJ2-5; D is uncertain. CDR3 sequence (DNA): TGCGCCAGCAGCTTAGCGAGACAAGAGACCCAGTACTTC. The encoded protein is CASSLARQETQYF. The entire variable domain, with the rest obtained from reference TRBV5-1 and TRBJ2-5, is as follows: KAGVTQTPRYLIKTRGQQVTLSCSPISGHRSVSWYQQTPGQGLQFLFEYFSETQRNKGNFPGRFSGRQFSNSRSEMNVSTLELGDSALYLCASSLARQETQYFGPGTRLLVL.